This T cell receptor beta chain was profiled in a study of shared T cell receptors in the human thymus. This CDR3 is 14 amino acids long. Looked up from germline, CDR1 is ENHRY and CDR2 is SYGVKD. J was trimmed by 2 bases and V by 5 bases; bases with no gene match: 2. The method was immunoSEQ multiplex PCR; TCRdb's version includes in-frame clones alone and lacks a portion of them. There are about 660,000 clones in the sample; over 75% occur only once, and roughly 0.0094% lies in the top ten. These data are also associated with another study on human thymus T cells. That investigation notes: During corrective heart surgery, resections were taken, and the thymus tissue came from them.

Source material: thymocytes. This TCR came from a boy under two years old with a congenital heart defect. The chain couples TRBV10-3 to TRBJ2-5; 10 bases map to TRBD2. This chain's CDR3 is CAISLAGDQETQYF. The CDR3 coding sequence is TGTGCCATCAGTCTAGCGGGGGATCAAGAGACCCAGTACTTC.